Below are 27 T cell receptor beta chains sequenced from a single sample in a study of T cell repertoires in ileal Crohn's disease. Time point denoted: neoterminal ileum biopsy at postoperative endoscopy, about 6 months after surgery. Data came from immunoSEQ multiplex PCR; TCRdb stores just in-frame clones and leaves some out. The data hold around 990 clones, with 75% to 90% observed a single time. The sample comprised ileal tissue. The receptors stem from an adult with Crohn's disease.

Comment on this clone: Other DNA sequences in the sample encode the same CDR3. This rearrangement joins TRBV7-9 to TRBJ1-6; tentative D call: TRBD1 (6 bases). CDR1 SEHNR and CDR2 FQNEAQ come from the germline V gene (reference sequence). The CDR3 runs 16 residues. The germline V and J ends were trimmed by 6 bases and 1 base, with 13 bases remaining between them. DNA of the CDR3: TGTGCCAGCAGGCCAGGACAGACATCCTATAATTCACCCCTCCACTTT. This sequence encodes CASRPGQTSYNSPLHF.

DNA of the CDR3: TGTGCCAGCAGTTCTTTACAGGGTGGCGACGAGCAGTACTTC. This translates into CASSSLQGGDEQYF. This chain joins TRBV28 and TRBJ2-7; D is possibly TRBD1 (6 bases). The CDR3 length is 14 residues. Trimming took off 4 bases at V and 5 bases at J, with 15 bases between the two ends. Per germline, CDR1 MDHEN and CDR2 SYDVKM.

This clone was observed a few times. The rearrangement uses TRBV29-1 and TRBJ1-2; no clear D gene. The CDR3 consists of 11 residues. Germline CDR1 is SQVTM and CDR2 is ANQGSEA. Trimming stripped 3 bases from V and 5 bases from J, with 7 bases between. CDR3 loop: CSVDGGYGYTF. The CDR3 DNA is TGCAGCGTTGACGGCGGGTATGGCTACACCTTC.

This chain connects TRBV30 to TRBJ1-6; 7 bases are a match to TRBD1. J gave up 4 bases and V 7 bases, and 4 bases lay outside the gene matches. The CDR3 consists of 13 residues. The germline V gene has CDR1 GTSNPN and CDR2 SVGIG (reference sequence). In DNA, the CDR3 is TGTGCCTCCTCGGGACAGTATAATTCACCCCTCCACTTT. This translates into CASSGQYNSPLHF.

This chain uses TRBV5-1 with TRBJ2-2; D is unclear. Between the trimmed V and J ends, which lost 0 bases and 8 bases, there was a span of 8 bases. Germline V gene sequence: CDR1 SGHRS, CDR2 YFSETQ. The CDR3 is 13 amino acids. CDR3 amino acids: CASSLAVEGELFF. CDR3 coding DNA: TGCGCCAGCAGCTTGGCCGTTGAGGGGGAGCTGTTTTTT.

Remarks on this clone: At the DNA level, this CDR3 is encoded by other sequences in the same sample as well. CDR3 sequence reads: CSVRDRRTDTQYF. The CDR3 coding sequence is TGCAGCGTGAGGGACAGACGCACAGATACGCAGTATTTT. This chain connects TRBV29-1 to TRBJ2-3; 7 bases line up with TRBD1. This CDR3 comprises 13 residues. V gave up 6 bases and J gave up 1 base; unmatched junction bases: 4. Germline V lookup: CDR1 SQVTM, CDR2 ANQGSEA.

The chain joins TRBV12-1 to TRBJ2-6; the tabulated D call, TRBD1, remains unverified against the DNA. TRBV12-1 is annotated as a pseudogene. The CDR3 has 15 residues. CDR3 residues: CASSLKGVRANVLTF. For the CDR3, the DNA is TGTGCCAGCAGCCTCAAGGGGGTAAGGGCCAACGTCCTGACTTTC.

The chain combines TRBV7-3 with TRBJ2-3, with a possible D match to TRBD1 (5 bases). The CDR3 is 15 amino acids. The germline V gene encodes CDR1 SGHTA and CDR2 FQGTGA. The V end lost 3 bases, the J end lost 1 base, and 11 bases lay between the germline ends. In DNA form, the CDR3 reads TGTGCCAGCAGCTTTCAGGGCTACCGCACAGATACGCAGTATTTT. This sequence encodes CASSFQGYRTDTQYF.

V is TRBV12-5 and J is TRBJ2-6; D gene uncertain. The V end was cut by 3 bases, the J end by 8 bases, with 8 bases between. CDR3 length: 13 amino acids. Germline lookup yields CDR1 LGHNT and CDR2 FRNRAP. The CDR3 here is CASGFAETNVLTF. The CDR3, as DNA: TGTGCTAGTGGTTTCGCGGAAACCAACGTCCTGACTTTC.

The chain recombines TRBV28 with TRBJ1-1; D gene unclear. Germline assignment: CDR1 MDHEN and CDR2 SYDVKM. Trimming removed 2 bases at V and 1 base at J, with 14 bases between. The CDR3 is 16 residues long. The CDR3 sequence is CASSLRVGTRNTEAFF. The CDR3 coding sequence is TGTGCCAGCAGTTTAAGAGTGGGCACTCGGAACACTGAAGCTTTCTTT.

This rearrangement joins TRBV18 to TRBJ1-3; D unresolved. This CDR3 has 13 amino acids. Looked up from germline, CDR1 is KGHSH and CDR2 is LQKENI. The V end was cut by 5 bases, the J end by 8 bases, with 13 bases between. Here the CDR3 reads CASSSNPVDTIYF. CDR3 nucleotides: TGTGCCAGCTCATCTAACCCCGTAGACACCATATATTTT.

This clone was seen once. The chain has TRBV7-9 and TRBJ2-7; the match to TRBD1 covers 7 bases. Germline values: CDR1 SEHNR, CDR2 FQNEAQ (reference sequence). J lost 0 bases, V lost 3 bases, and 2 bases had no gene match. CDR3 length: 14 amino acids. For the CDR3, the DNA is TGTGCCAGCAGCTTCCCAGGGGGCTCCTACGAGCAGTACTTC. Its translation is CASSFPGGSYEQYF.

The chain carries TRBV4-3 and TRBJ2-4; 12 bases match TRBD2. The CDR3 consists of 16 residues. Trimming took 0 bases from V and 5 from J; bases not matched to a gene: 2. Germline-derived CDR1 and CDR2 are LGHNA and YSLEER. Written as DNA, the CDR3 is TGCGCCAGCAGCCAAGAGACTAGCGGGGGCGAAAACATTCAGTACTTC. Translation gives CASSQETSGGENIQYF.

The CDR3 DNA is TGTGCCTGGGGCGGCGGTCATGAGCAGTTCTTC. Amino acids: CAWGGGHEQFF. The chain joins TRBV30 to TRBJ2-1; D call uncertain. This CDR3 region has 11 residues. The germline gives CDR1 GTSNPN, CDR2 SVGIG (reference sequence). Trimming pared 5 bases from V and 8 bases from J, leaving 10 bases between.

The chain is built from TRBV5-4 and TRBJ2-7; D perhaps matches TRBD1 (6 bases). The V end lost 4 bases, the J end lost 2 bases, and 16 bases lay between the germline ends. Germline V gives CDR1 SGHNT, CDR2 YYREEE (reference sequence). The CDR3 sequence is 15 residues long. CDR3 loop: CASSPSTGLAYEQYF. The CDR3 bases are TGTGCCAGCAGCCCATCGACAGGTCTCGCCTACGAGCAGTACTTC.

V usage is TRBV14 and J usage is TRBJ2-7; 8 bases agree with TRBD2. The germline V gene has CDR1 SGHDN and CDR2 FVKESK. The CDR3 is 14 residues long. Trimming took 4 bases from V and 2 from J; bases not matched to a gene: 4. CDR3 DNA: TGTGCCAGCAGCCTAGCGGGATTCCCCTACGAGCAGTACTTC. Translated, it gives CASSLAGFPYEQYF.

This chain joins TRBV7-6 and TRBJ2-7; 8 bases line up with TRBD1. CDR1 and CDR2 (germline): SGHVS, FNYEAQ. This CDR3 is built from 15 residues. V gave up 2 bases and J gave up 5 bases; unmatched junction bases: 8. In DNA form, the CDR3 reads TGTGCCAGCAGCTTAACGCAGGGGGCCATGAACGAGCAGTACTTC. This gives the protein CASSLTQGAMNEQYF.

This sequence joins TRBV6-1 and TRBJ2-4; TRBD2 matches 11 bases. This CDR3 is 17 amino acids long. Per germline, CDR1 MNHNS and CDR2 SASEGT. The J segment lost 0 bases and the V segment lost 4 bases, leaving 5 bases of the junction unmatched. DNA of the CDR3: TGTGCCAGCAGTGGACTGACTAGCGGGGTAGCCAAAAACATTCAGTACTTC. Protein: CASSGLTSGVAKNIQYF.

The V call is TRBV30, the J call TRBJ2-1, with TRBD2 matching over 7 bases. The CDR3 sequence is 12 residues long. CDR1 GTSNPN and CDR2 SVGIG come from the germline V gene (reference sequence). The V gene end was trimmed by 3 bases and the J gene end by 6 bases; junction bases not matched to a gene: 2. The CDR3 DNA reads TGTGCCTGGAGGACTAGCTCCAATGAGCAGTTCTTC. Translated, it gives CAWRTSSNEQFF.

The chain recombines TRBV28 with TRBJ2-1; 7 bases line up with TRBD2. CDR3 length: 14 residues. The germline CDR1 and CDR2 sequences are MDHEN and SYDVKM. V gave up 7 bases and J gave up 4 bases; unmatched junction bases: 7. The CDR3 region has the DNA TGTGCCAGCACCGGGACTAACACATACAATGAGCAGTTCTTC. Translating gives CASTGTNTYNEQFF.

The rearrangement uses TRBV5-1 and TRBJ2-7, with 10 bases fitting TRBD2. V dropped 1 base and J dropped 5; count of bases not matched to a gene: 6. The CDR3 consists of 15 residues. Germline values: CDR1 SGHRS, CDR2 YFSETQ. The CDR3 region has the DNA TGCGCCAGCAGCTTGTTCCTAGCGGGGGAGGACGAGCAGTACTTC. Protein product: CASSLFLAGEDEQYF.

The V gene is TRBV27, the J gene TRBJ1-1; D ambiguous. The V end lost 2 bases, the J end lost 3 bases, and 7 bases lay between the germline ends. The CDR3 loop spans 13 amino acids. Germline CDR1 is MNHEY and CDR2 is SMNVEV (reference sequence). CDR3 sequence reads: CASSLTAYTEAFF. CDR3 bases: TGTGCCAGCAGTTTAACAGCTTACACTGAAGCTTTCTTT.

The V call is TRBV2, the J call TRBJ1-2; 8 bases match TRBD1. CDR1 is SNHLY and CDR2 is FYNNEI in the germline V gene. J was trimmed by 8 bases and V by 5 bases; bases with no gene match: 13. CDR3 length: 15 amino acids. The CDR3 bases are TGTGCCAGCAGTTCTCCGGACAGGGAGATTGGGGGCTACACCTTC. This codes for CASSSPDREIGGYTF.

This sequence joins TRBV28 and TRBJ1-6; 8 nucleotides agree with TRBD1. This CDR3 spans 14 amino acids. CDR1 and CDR2 from the germline V gene are MDHEN and SYDVKM. Trimming removed 2 bases from V and 9 bases from J; junction bases left unmatched: 3. In nucleotides, the CDR3 is TGTGCCAGCAGTTTACAGGGGGCTCCTTCACCCCTCCACTTT. It yields the protein CASSLQGAPSPLHF.

This chain connects TRBV9 to TRBJ2-1; 8 bases are shared with TRBD2. Germline lookup yields CDR1 SGDLS and CDR2 YYNGEE. The trim removed 6 bases at V and 10 bases at J, leaving 15 bases unmatched. CDR3 length: 15 amino acids. The CDR3 here is CASKAGGSDPPEQFF. CDR3 in DNA: TGTGCCAGCAAGGCGGGGGGTTCGGACCCACCGGAGCAGTTCTTC.

The V gene is TRBV7-2, the J gene TRBJ2-3, with TRBD2 matching 7 bases. Trimming cost V 1 base and J 4 bases; bases outside gene matches: 5. The CDR3 extends over 15 amino acids. CDR1 is SGHTA, CDR2 FQGNSA, per germline. The CDR3 here is CASSLGTRGADTQYF. The DNA for the CDR3 is TGTGCCAGCAGCTTAGGGACTAGAGGGGCAGATACGCAGTATTTT.

The chain carries TRBV30 and TRBJ2-5; D is undetermined. The CDR3 is made up of 11 amino acids. The germline CDR1 and CDR2 sequences are GTSNPN and SVGIG (reference sequence). V was clipped by 3 bases and J by 4 bases, with 6 bases between them. In DNA form, the CDR3 reads TGTGCCTGGAGCGGTGGAGAGACCCAGTACTTC. Translating it yields CAWSGGETQYF.